This TCR beta chain was identified during a study of shared clonotypes between healthy human individuals. Overall study context: Three CD4 naive, three CD4 memory, two CD8 naive and one CD8 memory plate were used per donor.

In regard to this clone: Its antigen remains unidentified.

Study-wide findings and caveats: Sorted-subset sequencing, rarefaction showed, was incomplete despite large depth. Memory subsets had estimated richness that was generally smaller than that of naive subsets.

Germline assignment: CDR1 MDHEN and CDR2 SYDVKM. V was pared by 2 bases and J by 6 bases, with 17 bases between. The CDR3 is made up of 16 amino acids. Sequenced by immunoSEQ multiplex PCR; TCRdb stores in-frame clones only, minus some. The table includes 300,000 or so clones, approximately 74% detected once. The investigators split CD4+ cells into a CD45RA+ naive subset and a CD45RA-negative memory subset. Sample: memory CD4+ T cells sorted from blood. Subset here: CD45RA-negative fraction. This chain connects TRBV28 to TRBJ2-1; D possibly corresponds to TRBD1 (5 bases). This clonotype was obtained from a man aged 25 to 45 in good health. CDR3 loop: CASSLIGQGLINEQFF. The CDR3 DNA reads TGTGCCAGCAGTTTAATAGGGCAGGGATTAATCAATGAGCAGTTCTTC. Drawing the rest from reference TRBV28 and TRBJ2-1, the complete variable domain is DVKVTQSSRYLVKRTGEKVFLECVQDMDHENMFWYRQDPGLGLRLIYFSYDVKMKEKGDIPEGYSVSREKKERFSLILESASTNQTSMYLCASSLIGQGLINEQFFGPGTRLTVL.